This paragraph reports one T cell receptor beta chain. A single count supports this clone. No antigen is known for it. Base qualities were left out, and no much larger clone turns up one base away. The same CDR3 also results from other DNA sequences found in this sample. TCRbeta CDR3 regions were amplified from genomic DNA by means of the immunoSEQ Assay, a bias-controlled multiplex PCR. Per the authors' processing: The number of nucleated cells in each sample was estimated from the amplification of reference gene primers within the assay. Sequence reads were collapsed and filtered to measure the absolute abundance of every unique TCRbeta CDR3 rearrangement. For each sample, productive Simpson clonality was calculated by taking the square root of Simpson's diversity index across productive rearrangements. TCRdb retrieved this table from immuneACCESS and kept in-frame rearrangements only. Not all clones are present; in checked studies, unresolved V genes account for under half, and no reason is known for the remainder. That table is the source of V, J and clone size, and D and trimming were worked out from the DNA. The sample table holds hundreds of thousands of clones, of which around nine tenths were seen once. The ten largest clones capture 2.6% of the sample.

The sample belongs to a study of blood T cell repertoires in COVID-19 (dated by TCRdb to the early 2020s). About the investigation overall: The collaborator samples originated in the United States, Italy and Spain and spanned the acute and convalescent phases of COVID-19. A de-identified subject ID, COVID-19 status, age in years and sex were almost always included in the sample metadata. The repertoires were released in a freely available public database intended as a resource for research on the immune response to SARS-CoV-2. Deeply sampled blood TCRbeta repertoires from subjects exposed to, actively infected with, or recovered from COVID-19 were included in the dataset. The prospective study material was composed of cDNA or gDNA derived from T cells, B-cell-depleted T cells, or PBMCs. HLA class I and class II types, where available, came from metadata supplied by the sample provider rather than from assay-based typing. The samples were drawn from two sources: the first 160 participants of the ongoing ImmuneRACE study, and over 950 subjects contributed by 6 global collaborators. General conclusions and limits of the study: Clinical and demographic metadata were provided uncurated, with the amount varying by source and participant.

V lost 4 bases and J lost 0 bases; the stretch between them is 7 bases long. There are 14 amino acids in the CDR3, from cysteine to phenylalanine inclusive. Only the CDR3 DNA stays, 42 bases, in frame from base 1. According to the germline V gene, CDR1 reads SGHRS and CDR2 reads YFSETQ. In the prospective study, participants were roughly 18 to 100 years old, resided in about 25 geographic areas of the United States, and were enrolled through a virtual design. To assign participants to cohorts, the prospective study relied on clinical history that participants themselves reported in a screening survey and a study questionnaire. For ImmuneRACE Cohort 3, a participant was defined as recovered based on two consecutive negative NP/OP PCR tests, clearance by a healthcare professional, or resolution of symptoms. In the prospective study, mobile phlebotomists collected whole blood, serum and a nasopharyngeal or oropharyngeal swab from each participant. Participants in the prospective study had the option to provide additional blood draws and questionnaires over a 2-month period. Blood samples from the prospective study were shipped frozen or at room temperature prior to DNA extraction.

This receptor chain uses TRBV5-1 and TRBJ1-4; there is no confident call for the D gene. Sequenced: PBMCs or T cells enriched from blood (not recorded which). The origin of this receptor is a man aged 55 to 70 who had recovered from COVID-19. The DNA reads as follows: TGCGCCAGCAGCCTGGCTGCAACTAATGAAAAACTGTTTTTT. This translates into CASSLAATNEKLFF.